The 18 T cell receptor beta chains listed next were all sequenced from one sample in a study of neurological immune-mediated disorders. From the 5' RACE reads, TCRdb called clonotypes with MiXCR, one entry per CDR3 protein. The sample includes 55,000 or so distinct CDR3 sequences, 3.5% to 4% of them seen just once. The sample consisted of CD4+ T cells from blood. All receptors derive from a woman aged 40-49 years with multiple sclerosis.

This clonotype was found many times. The chain employs TRBV18 and TRBJ1-5, with D tentatively TRBD1 (6 bases). The CDR3 is 14 residues long. V lost 3 bases to trimming and J lost 5 bases, with 11 bases between them. The germline gives CDR1 KGHSH, CDR2 LQKENI. The DNA for the CDR3 is TGTGCCAGCTCACCGGTAAGACAGGATCAGCCCCAGCATTTT. Its protein product is CASSPVRQDQPQHF.

This clonotype was observed many times. The chain has TRBV6-6 and TRBJ1-4; weak D call: TRBD1 (6 bases). V lost 2 bases, J lost 7 bases, and 14 bases lay in between. This CDR3 comprises 15 residues. Germline assignment: CDR1 MNHNY and CDR2 SVGAGI (reference sequence). CDR3 region: CASSYTGQFGEKLFF. The DNA of the CDR3 is TGTGCCAGCAGTTACACCGGACAGTTCGGTGAAAAACTGTTTTTT.

This clonotype was observed at least ten times. The gene calls are TRBV18 and TRBJ1-1, with 10 bases fitting TRBD1. The trim removed 3 bases at V and 3 bases at J, leaving 10 bases unmatched. Germline CDR1 and CDR2: KGHSH and LQKENI. The CDR3 runs to 17 residues. The CDR3 spells CASSPFSSGTGDTEAFF. CDR3 DNA sequence: TGTGCCAGCTCACCCTTTTCGTCCGGGACAGGGGACACTGAAGCTTTCTTT. Filled out from reference TRBV18 and TRBJ1-1, the complete variable domain reads NAGVMQNPRHLVRRRGQEARLRCSPMKGHSHVYWYRQLPEEGLKFMVYLQKENIIDESGMPKERFSAEFPKEGPSILRIQQVVRGDSAAYFCASSPFSSGTGDTEAFFGQGTRLTVV.

This clonotype has a count of ten or more. The chain joins TRBV2 to TRBJ2-7; maybe TRBD1 (5 bases). The ends were cut back, 5 bases at V and 6 bases at J, with 11 bases in the middle. CDR1 is SNHLY and CDR2 is FYNNEI in the germline V gene. The CDR3 covers 12 residues. CDR3 DNA sequence: TGTGCCAGCAGTAGAGACAGTGGCGAGCAGTACTTC. Protein: CASSRDSGEQYF.

This clonotype has a count of ten or more. This chain links TRBV14 with TRBJ2-1; 11 bases align to TRBD2. CDR3 length: 16 residues. V lost 5 bases, J lost 5 bases, and 8 bases stayed unmatched. Germline lookup yields CDR1 SGHDN and CDR2 FVKESK. The CDR3 sequence is CASSSLAGGPHNEQFF. CDR3 nucleotides: TGTGCCAGCAGCTCCTTAGCGGGGGGGCCCCACAATGAGCAGTTCTTC.

In its sample, this clonotype was seen many times. The chain combines TRBV9 with TRBJ2-1, with a weak D call TRBD1 (6 bases). CDR3 size: 14 residues. Trimming left V 4 bases short and J 5 bases short, with 13 bases between. Germline CDR1 is SGDLS and CDR2 is YYNGEE. CDR3 bases: TGTGCCAGCAGCACCCTGACAGGCAACAATGAGCAGTTCTTC. It is translated as CASSTLTGNNEQFF.

This clonotype was counted many times. The chain carries TRBV21-1 and TRBJ1-1. TRBV21-1 is given as a pseudogene. This CDR3 has 15 amino acids. The chain's CDR3 is CASVRGGGRGTEAFF. The CDR3 nucleotides read TGTGCCAGCGTTCGCGGCGGCGGCCGAGGGACTGAAGCTTTCTTT.

Ten or more counts support this clonotype. V is TRBV28 and J is TRBJ1-1, with D perhaps matching TRBD1 (5 bases). The CDR3 extends over 13 amino acids. CDR1 is MDHEN and CDR2 is SYDVKM in the germline V gene. V shed 4 bases and J shed 6 bases, with 12 bases lying between them. The CDR3 sequence is CASSWGVVPEAFF. The CDR3 DNA reads TGTGCCAGCAGTTGGGGGGTGGTTCCTGAAGCTTTCTTT. Based on the CDR3 plus reference TRBV28 and TRBJ1-1, the full variable domain is DVKVTQSSRYLVKRTGEKVFLECVQDMDHENMFWYRQDPGLGLRLIYFSYDVKMKEKGDIPEGYSVSREKKERFSLILESASTNQTSMYLCASSWGVVPEAFFGQGTRLTVV.

V gene TRBV12-3 or TRBV12-4 combines with J gene TRBJ2-7, with 7 nucleotides matching TRBD1. CDR3 length: 13 amino acids. V dropped 9 bases and J dropped 4; count of bases not matched to a gene: 9. For the CDR3, the DNA is TGTGCCAGACCAAGGACAGGTGAATACGAGCAGTACTTC. Translation: CARPRTGEYEQYF.

This clonotype was seen a handful of times. The gene calls are TRBV10-2 and TRBJ2-1; TRBD2 matches 13 bases. V gave up 5 bases and J gave up 2 bases; unmatched junction bases: 6. Germline-derived CDR1 and CDR2 are WSHSY and SAAADI. The CDR3 sequence is 17 residues long. The CDR3 DNA reads TGCGCCAGCAGTCCGGGACTAGCGGGGCCCCCCTACAATGAGCAGTTCTTC. Residues: CASSPGLAGPPYNEQFF.

This clonotype was seen repeatedly, ten times or more. This chain links TRBV5-1 with TRBJ1-1, with 7 bases aligning to TRBD1. This CDR3 comprises 14 residues. CDR1 is SGHRS, CDR2 YFSETQ, per germline. J was trimmed by 0 bases and V by 6 bases; bases with no gene match: 5. CDR3 sequence (DNA): TGCGCCAGCAAAAGGACAGGAATGAACACTGAAGCTTTCTTT. It specifies CASKRTGMNTEAFF.

This chain uses TRBV12-3 or TRBV12-4 with TRBJ2-4; TRBD1 matches at 9 bases. Trimming took 6 bases from V and 8 from J; bases not matched to a gene: 5. The CDR3 sequence is 13 residues long. CDR3 coding DNA: TGTGCCAGCAGCCGAGACAGGGGGGACATTCAGTACTTC. It encodes CASSRDRGDIQYF.

This clonotype was observed at least ten times. The chain employs TRBV5-1 and TRBJ1-2, with a possible D match to TRBD1 (6 bases). V was cut by 1 base and J by 4 bases, with 20 bases left in between. Germline V gene sequence: CDR1 SGHRS, CDR2 YFSETQ. There are 17 residues in the CDR3. The CDR3 DNA reads as TGCGCCAGCAGCTTGCTTTTCCCGGACAGAGTGACCTATGGCTACACCTTC. Translated: CASSLLFPDRVTYGYTF.

This clonotype was detected many times. The chain has TRBV5-5 and TRBJ2-3; D not resolved. V was shortened by 0 bases and J by 0 bases, with 8 bases between the two germline ends. Germline-derived CDR1 and CDR2 are SGHKS and YYEKEE (reference sequence). The CDR3 runs 15 residues. This CDR3 reads CASSLAPTSTDTQYF. CDR3 DNA sequence: TGTGCCAGCAGCTTGGCACCCACTAGCACAGATACGCAGTATTTT.

This clonotype occurred many times. A read error may be the cause here, since a much bigger clone is one base away. V usage is TRBV6-5 and J usage is TRBJ2-3; D possibly corresponds to TRBD1 (6 bases). CDR3 size: 14 residues. Germline CDR1 reads MNHEY; CDR2 reads SVGAGI. CDR3: CANSYDRSTDTQYF. The CDR3 coding sequence is TGTGCCAACAGTTACGACAGGTCCACAGATACGCAGTATTTT.

The chain joins TRBV20-1 to TRBJ1-2, with 9 bases fitting TRBD1. The CDR3 runs 13 residues. Trimming took 4 bases from V and 2 from J; bases not matched to a gene: 2. The V gene's germline CDR1 is DFQATT and CDR2 SNEGSKA (reference sequence). The CDR3 protein is CSAIQGANYGYTF. CDR3 nucleotides: TGCAGTGCTATACAGGGGGCCAACTATGGCTACACCTTC.

This clonotype has at least ten counts. The chain is built from TRBV7-9 and TRBJ1-3; no reliable D call. The CDR3 totals 12 residues. Germline V gene data show CDR1 as SEHNR and CDR2 as FQNEAQ (reference sequence). V was clipped by 3 bases and J by 5 bases, with 5 bases between them. CDR3 in amino acids: CASSFDRNTIYF. CDR3 coding DNA: TGTGCCAGCAGCTTCGACCGAAACACCATATATTTT.

This clonotype was detected many times. The V gene is TRBV5-1, the J gene TRBJ1-1, with unresolved D. The CDR3 is 16 amino acids. Germline V gene sequence: CDR1 SGHRS, CDR2 YFSETQ. Trimming left V 0 bases short and J 0 bases short, with 12 bases between. This CDR3 reads CASSLAGMGLNTEAFF. The CDR3 region has the DNA TGCGCCAGCAGCTTGGCGGGTATGGGGTTGAACACTGAAGCTTTCTTT.